Presented here are 29 T cell receptor beta chains from one specimen sequenced in a study of early stage breast cancer tumors. Using immunoSEQ multiplex PCR, the repertoire was profiled, and TCRdb retains in-frame clones only, with some absent. Seen here are more than 60,000 clones, 65% to 80% observed once, and the top ten hold about 3.6%. Source material: blood. These TCRs come from a person in their 60s with breast cancer.

The chain couples TRBV10-3 to TRBJ2-3; D is possibly TRBD1 (6 bases). The V and J ends lost 3 bases and 1 base respectively, with 11 bases between them. The CDR3 sequence is 15 residues long. CDR1 and CDR2 (germline): ENHRY, SYGVKD. As DNA, the CDR3 is TGTGCCATCAGTGATAACAGGGTGGGCACAGATACGCAGTATTTT. It specifies CAISDNRVGTDTQYF.

The chain is built from TRBV25-1 and TRBJ1-6, with unresolved D. Germline CDR1 MGHDK, CDR2 SYGVNS. The CDR3 loop spans 13 amino acids. V lost 2 bases, J lost 8 bases, and 7 bases lay in between. Written as DNA, the CDR3 is TGTGCCAGCAGTGAAAATGTGCATTCACCCCTCCACTTT. Protein product: CASSENVHSPLHF.

V and J are TRBV6-4 and TRBJ2-3; no clear D gene. This CDR3 is built from 12 residues. Trimming took off 7 bases at V and 13 bases at J, with 18 bases between the two ends. From germline, CDR1 is MRHNA and CDR2 SNTAGT. Written as DNA, the CDR3 is TGTGCCAGCACCGAAAGGTTCCAGCTCGAGTATTTT. Translation gives CASTERFQLEYF.

This clone turned up a few times. The chain combines TRBV19 with TRBJ1-2; D gene uncertain. The ends were cut back, 2 bases at V and 13 bases at J, with 14 bases in the middle. There are 12 residues in the CDR3. Germline loops: CDR1 LNHDA, CDR2 SQIVND (reference sequence). CDR3 loop: CASSISTWSFTF. In DNA form, the CDR3 reads TGTGCCAGTAGTATAAGTACTTGGTCTTTCACCTTC.

The chain is built from TRBV5-1 and TRBJ2-2; no reliable D call. CDR1 SGHRS and CDR2 YFSETQ come from the germline V gene. V was pared by 0 bases and J by 6 bases, with 6 bases between. The CDR3 is 13 residues long. The CDR3 nucleotides read TGCGCCAGCAGCTTGGCAGAAGCCGGGGAGCTGTTTTTT. It translates to CASSLAEAGELFF.

The gene calls are TRBV19 and TRBJ2-6; possibly TRBD1 for D (5 bases). Germline V gene data show CDR1 as LNHDA and CDR2 as SQIVND (reference sequence). The CDR3 has 17 residues. V lost 3 bases, J lost 1 base, and 13 bases lay in between. The CDR3 DNA sequence: TGTGCCAGTAGTATGAACAGGCTGGGTTCTGGGGCCAACGTCCTGACTTTC. Protein sequence: CASSMNRLGSGANVLTF.

The chain is built from TRBV28 and TRBJ1-2, with 8 nucleotides matching TRBD1. There are 16 residues in the CDR3. V gave up 3 bases and J gave up 5 bases; unmatched junction bases: 11. Per the germline V gene, CDR1 is MDHEN and CDR2 is SYDVKM. DNA of the CDR3: TGTGCCAGCAGTTTCCACCAGGGACAGGTTTCATATGGCTACACCTTC. The encoded protein is CASSFHQGQVSYGYTF.

The chain has TRBV28 and TRBJ2-7, with D possibly called TRBD1 or TRBD2 (5 bases each). Germline V lookup: CDR1 MDHEN, CDR2 SYDVKM. V lost 3 bases to trimming and J lost 2 bases, with 11 bases between them. The CDR3 spans 14 residues. The CDR3 sequence is CASSFGTATYEQYF. For the CDR3, the DNA is TGTGCCAGCAGTTTCGGGACGGCAACCTACGAGCAGTACTTC.

The chain is built from TRBV7-8 and TRBJ1-5; TRBD1 is a possible D gene (6 bases). Germline V gives CDR1 SGHVS, CDR2 FQNEAQ. The CDR3 has 15 residues. The V end lost 1 base, the J end lost 6 bases, and 13 bases lay between the germline ends. Written as DNA, the CDR3 is TGTGCCAGCAGCTTAGTCGGTTGGGGGCCTCAGCCCCAGCATTTT. Its translation is CASSLVGWGPQPQHF.

The V call is TRBV11-2, the J call TRBJ1-4, with TRBD1 matching over 7 bases. CDR1 is SGHAT and CDR2 is FQNNGV in the germline V gene. V dropped 2 bases and J dropped 6; count of bases not matched to a gene: 15. The CDR3 sequence is 18 residues long. Here the CDR3 reads CASSLKGAGYSWDEKLFF. DNA of the CDR3: TGTGCCAGCAGCTTAAAGGGGGCGGGTTATTCCTGGGATGAAAAACTGTTTTTT.

J is TRBJ2-1 and V is TRBV5-6; 8 bases fit TRBD2. V trimming: 0 bases; J trimming: 4 bases; junction bases outside the gene matches: 3. CDR1 SGHDT and CDR2 YYEEEE come from the germline V gene. The CDR3 spans 15 residues. The CDR3 is CASSLGLAHYNEQFF. CDR3 nucleotide sequence: TGTGCCAGCAGCTTGGGACTAGCGCATTACAATGAGCAGTTCTTC. The full variable domain, in which reference TRBV5-6 and TRBJ2-1 provide the parts outside the CDR3, is DAGVTQSPTHLIKTRGQQVTLRCSPKSGHDTVSWYQQALGQGPQFIFQYYEEEERQRGNFPDRFSGHQFPNYSSELNVNALLLGDSALYLCASSLGLAHYNEQFFGPGTRLTVL.

This rearrangement joins TRBV18 to TRBJ1-1, with D tentatively TRBD1 (5 bases). From germline, CDR1 is KGHSH and CDR2 LQKENI. Deletions cut 4 bases from V and 0 bases from J, with 9 bases between. The CDR3 consists of 14 residues. The DNA of the CDR3 is TGTGCCAGCTCACGATTGGGGGTGAACACTGAAGCTTTCTTT. Its protein is CASSRLGVNTEAFF. The full variable domain, in which reference TRBV18 and TRBJ1-1 provide the parts outside the CDR3, is NAGVMQNPRHLVRRRGQEARLRCSPMKGHSHVYWYRQLPEEGLKFMVYLQKENIIDESGMPKERFSAEFPKEGPSILRIQQVVRGDSAAYFCASSRLGVNTEAFFGQGTRLTVV.

This clone was counted once. The chain uses TRBV4-2 and TRBJ2-3, with 10 bases fitting TRBD2. Unmatched junction bases numbered 6, after V lost 4 bases and J lost 5 bases. The CDR3 length is 15 residues. CDR1 LGHNA and CDR2 YNFKEQ come from the germline V gene. The CDR3, as DNA: TGTGCCAGCAGCCGCAGCGGGGGGGTTATAGATACGCAGTATTTT. Its protein is CASSRSGGVIDTQYF.

The V gene is TRBV7-8, the J gene TRBJ2-7; TRBD2 matches 13 bases. This CDR3 is built from 16 residues. Germline trimming cut 1 base from V and 3 bases from J; bases unmatched to any gene: 3. Looked up from germline, CDR1 is SGHVS and CDR2 is FQNEAQ. CDR3 coding DNA: TGTGCCAGCAGCTTAGGACTAGCGGGGGGAATCTACGAGCAGTACTTC. It yields the protein CASSLGLAGGIYEQYF.

The CDR3 sequence: CASSESAGGSGNTIYF. CDR3 DNA sequence: TGCGCCAGCAGTGAGTCGGCAGGGGGCTCTGGAAACACCATATATTTT. This chain connects TRBV10-1 to TRBJ1-3, with 7 bases that match TRBD1. CDR1 is WNHNN and CDR2 is SYGVQD in the germline V gene (reference sequence). Trimming took 0 bases from V and 0 from J; bases not matched to a gene: 2. The CDR3 length is 16 residues.

The V gene is TRBV6-1, the J gene TRBJ1-2; D gene unclear. Germline V gives CDR1 MNHNS, CDR2 SASEGT. V was shortened by 4 bases and J by 4 bases, with 7 bases between the two germline ends. The CDR3 has 12 residues. CDR3 sequence reads: CASSGGIYGYTF. CDR3 nucleotides: TGTGCCAGCAGTGGGGGAATCTATGGCTACACCTTC.

The CDR3 loop reads CASSDSDRLYEQYF. CDR3 sequence (DNA): TGTGCCAGCAGCGACTCGGACAGGCTTTACGAGCAGTACTTC. The chain carries TRBV6-5 and TRBJ2-7; 7 bases line up with TRBD1. Germline CDR1 MNHEY, CDR2 SVGAGI. This CDR3 has 14 amino acids. J was trimmed by 4 bases and V by 6 bases; bases with no gene match: 9.

This chain joins TRBV7-8 and TRBJ2-5, with D maybe TRBD2 (6 bases). The CDR3 has 16 residues. Trimming stripped 1 base from V and 5 bases from J, with 17 bases between. From germline, CDR1 is SGHVS and CDR2 FQNEAQ. CDR3 in amino acids: CASSLERRLGRETQYF. Here the CDR3 DNA reads TGTGCCAGCAGCTTAGAGCGGAGACTAGGCCGTGAGACCCAGTACTTC.

This clone has a handful of counts. The rearrangement uses TRBV30 and TRBJ1-5, with no clear D. CDR1 GTSNPN and CDR2 SVGIG come from the germline V gene (reference sequence). Trimming removed 3 bases from V and 3 bases from J, with 9 bases in between. The CDR3 is 13 residues long. The CDR3 region has the DNA TGTGCCTGGAGGATGGGTCTCAATCAGCCCCAGCATTTT. This translates into CAWRMGLNQPQHF.

This clone was counted a few times. The chain is built from TRBV30 and TRBJ1-1; 7 positions agree with TRBD1. The CDR3 is made up of 13 amino acids. CDR1 is GTSNPN and CDR2 is SVGIG in the germline V gene (reference sequence). After removal of 3 bases from V and 2 bases from J, the junction contained 3 bases not matched to a gene. The CDR3 DNA reads as TGTGCCTGGAGACGGGACAGAAACACTGAAGCTTTCTTT. It translates to CAWRRDRNTEAFF.

The chain joins TRBV19 to TRBJ2-2; tentatively, D is TRBD1 (5 bases). V was shortened by 7 bases and J by 3 bases, with 12 bases between the two germline ends. There are 14 residues in the CDR3. Germline values: CDR1 LNHDA, CDR2 SQIVND (reference sequence). This CDR3 is CASKWQGDTGELFF. The CDR3 DNA reads as TGTGCCAGTAAGTGGCAGGGTGACACCGGGGAGCTGTTTTTT.

The chain uses TRBV7-9 and TRBJ2-7; D is unresolved. CDR1 is SEHNR and CDR2 is FQNEAQ in the germline V gene (reference sequence). V lost 3 bases and J lost 4, with 16 bases in between. The CDR3 runs 15 residues. The CDR3 sequence: CASSLDQRPLYEQYF. CDR3 sequence (DNA): TGTGCCAGCAGCTTGGACCAAAGGCCACTTTACGAGCAGTACTTC.

The chain combines TRBV19 with TRBJ2-3; D unclear. Between the trimmed V and J ends, which lost 4 bases and 3 bases, there was a span of 14 bases. CDR3 size: 15 residues. CDR1 is LNHDA, CDR2 SQIVND, per germline (reference sequence). CDR3 in DNA: TGTGCCAGTAGTACCCAGCATACCCAAACAGATACGCAGTATTTT. It specifies CASSTQHTQTDTQYF. Full variable domain (remainder filled in from reference TRBV19 and TRBJ2-3): DGGITQSPKYLFRKEGQNVTLSCEQNLNHDAMYWYRQDPGQGLRLIYYSQIVNDFQKGDIAEGYSVSREKKESFPLTVTSAQKNPTAFYLCASSTQHTQTDTQYFGPGTRLTVL.

The chain carries TRBV27 and TRBJ2-1, with D uncertain. This CDR3 spans 15 amino acids. V was pared by 6 bases and J by 0 bases, with 12 bases between. Germline V gives CDR1 MNHEY, CDR2 SMNVEV (reference sequence). The CDR3 here is CASRGSKFSYNEQFF. CDR3 nucleotides: TGTGCCAGCAGGGGTAGTAAATTCTCCTACAATGAGCAGTTCTTC.

This chain links TRBV18 with TRBJ2-7; 11 nucleotides align to TRBD2. J was trimmed by 0 bases and V by 0 bases; bases with no gene match: 4. CDR1 is KGHSH, CDR2 LQKENI, per germline. This CDR3 has 17 residues. This CDR3 reads CASSPPTGLADSYEQYF. In DNA form, the CDR3 reads TGTGCCAGCTCACCACCAACGGGACTAGCGGACTCCTACGAGCAGTACTTC.

This chain joins TRBV5-6 and TRBJ2-7; D is undetermined. V was pared by 1 base and J by 3 bases, with 8 bases between. Germline CDR1 reads SGHDT; CDR2 reads YYEEEE. The CDR3 totals 13 residues. In DNA form, the CDR3 reads TGTGCCAGCAGCTTGTTGGGTAGCTACGAGCAGTACTTC. It is translated as CASSLLGSYEQYF.

The rearrangement links TRBV6-5 to TRBJ2-7; 7 bases map to TRBD1. V shed 6 bases, J shed 6 bases, and the junction held 2 bases outside the gene matches. This CDR3 contains 11 residues. Germline V lookup: CDR1 MNHEY, CDR2 SVGAGI. The CDR3: CASRTGSEQYF. In nucleotides, the CDR3 is TGTGCCAGCAGGACAGGGTCCGAGCAGTACTTC.

The genes are TRBV7-9 and TRBJ2-3, with D possibly called TRBD1 or TRBD2 (6 bases each). Per the germline V gene, CDR1 is SEHNR and CDR2 is FQNEAQ (reference sequence). V was trimmed by 5 bases and J by 4 bases, leaving 13 bases between them. The length of the CDR3 is 14 residues. The CDR3 DNA reads TGTGCCAGCAGCCCCGACGGGGGCCCAGATACGCAGTATTTT. This sequence encodes CASSPDGGPDTQYF.

This rearrangement joins TRBV11-3 to TRBJ2-3; D gene uncertain. Per germline, CDR1 SGHNT and CDR2 YENEEA. The CDR3 is made up of 12 amino acids. The germline V and J ends were trimmed by 3 bases and 4 bases, with 5 bases remaining between them. The CDR3 DNA reads as TGTGCCAGCAGCTTCCGCGCAGATACGCAGTATTTT. Protein: CASSFRADTQYF.